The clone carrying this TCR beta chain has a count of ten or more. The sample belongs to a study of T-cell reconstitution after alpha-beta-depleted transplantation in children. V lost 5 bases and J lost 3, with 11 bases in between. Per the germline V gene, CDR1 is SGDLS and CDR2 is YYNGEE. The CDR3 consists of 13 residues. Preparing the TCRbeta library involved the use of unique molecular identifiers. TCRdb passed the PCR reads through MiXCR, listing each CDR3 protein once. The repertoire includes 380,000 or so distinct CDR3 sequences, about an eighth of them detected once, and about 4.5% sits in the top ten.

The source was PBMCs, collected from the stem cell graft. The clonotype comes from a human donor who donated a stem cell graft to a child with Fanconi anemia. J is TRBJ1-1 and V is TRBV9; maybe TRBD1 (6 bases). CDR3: CASRGGGDTEAFF. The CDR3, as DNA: TGTGCCAGCAGGGGAGGGGGTGACACTGAAGCTTTCTTT. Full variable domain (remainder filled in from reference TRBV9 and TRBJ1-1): DSGVTQTPKHLITATGQRVTLRCSPRSGDLSVYWYQQSLDQGLQFLIQYYNGEERAKGNILERFSAQQFPDLHSELNLSSLELGDSALYFCASRGGGDTEAFFGQGTRLTVV.